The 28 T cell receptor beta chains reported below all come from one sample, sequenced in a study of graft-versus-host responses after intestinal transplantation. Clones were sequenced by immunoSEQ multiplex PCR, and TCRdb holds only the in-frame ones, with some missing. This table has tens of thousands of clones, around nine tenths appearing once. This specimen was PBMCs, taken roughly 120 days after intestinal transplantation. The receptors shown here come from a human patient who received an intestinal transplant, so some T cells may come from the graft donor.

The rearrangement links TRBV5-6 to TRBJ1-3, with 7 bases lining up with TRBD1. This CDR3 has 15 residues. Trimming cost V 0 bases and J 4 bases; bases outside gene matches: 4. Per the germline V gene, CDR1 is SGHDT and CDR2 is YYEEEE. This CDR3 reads CASSLDTGVGNTIYF. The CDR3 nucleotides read TGTGCCAGCAGCTTGGACACAGGGGTCGGAAACACCATATATTTT.

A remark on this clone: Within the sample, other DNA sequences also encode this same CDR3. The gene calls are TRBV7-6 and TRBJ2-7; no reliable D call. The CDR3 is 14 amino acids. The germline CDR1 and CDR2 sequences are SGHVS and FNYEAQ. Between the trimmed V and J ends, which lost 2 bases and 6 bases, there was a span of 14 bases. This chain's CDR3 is CASSLTFGEGEQYF. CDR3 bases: TGTGCCAGCAGCTTAACTTTCGGTGAAGGCGAGCAGTACTTC.

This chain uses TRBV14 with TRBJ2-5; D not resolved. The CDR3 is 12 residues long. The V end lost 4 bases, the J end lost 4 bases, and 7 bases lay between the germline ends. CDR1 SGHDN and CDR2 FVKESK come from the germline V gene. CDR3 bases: TGTGCCAGCAGCCCCGCCCGAGAGACCCAGTACTTC. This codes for CASSPARETQYF.

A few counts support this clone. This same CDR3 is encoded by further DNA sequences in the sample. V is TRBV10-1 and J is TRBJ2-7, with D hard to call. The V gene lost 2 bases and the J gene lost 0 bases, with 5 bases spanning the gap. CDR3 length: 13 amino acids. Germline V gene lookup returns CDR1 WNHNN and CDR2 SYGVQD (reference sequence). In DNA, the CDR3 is TGCGCCAGCAGTGAGGGCTCCTCCTACGAGCAGTACTTC. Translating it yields CASSEGSSYEQYF.

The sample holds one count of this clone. CDR3 DNA sequence: TGTGCCAGCAGTTTCGCCCTGGGGACTAGCGGGAGAGGGTACAATGAGCAGTTCTTC. Translated: CASSFALGTSGRGYNEQFF. This chain links TRBV27 with TRBJ2-1, with 14 bases aligning to TRBD2. The ends lost 3 bases at V and 4 bases at J; junction bases unmatched: 11. Germline lookup yields CDR1 MNHEY and CDR2 SMNVEV (reference sequence). This CDR3 has 19 amino acids.

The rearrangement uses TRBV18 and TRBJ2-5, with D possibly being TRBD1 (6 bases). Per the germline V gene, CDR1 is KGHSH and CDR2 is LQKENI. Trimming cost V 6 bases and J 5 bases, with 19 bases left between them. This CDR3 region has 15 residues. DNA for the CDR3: TGTGCCAGCTCGCCGACTCTCGGACAGTACGAGACCCAGTACTTC. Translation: CASSPTLGQYETQYF.

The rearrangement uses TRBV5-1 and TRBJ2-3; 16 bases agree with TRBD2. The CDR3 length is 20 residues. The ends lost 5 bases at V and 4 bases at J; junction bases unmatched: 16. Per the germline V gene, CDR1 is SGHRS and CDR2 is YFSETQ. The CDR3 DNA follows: TGCGCCAGCAGGGTTCCCGGGACTAGCGGGGGGGCCGGGAGCGCAGATACGCAGTATTTT. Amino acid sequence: CASRVPGTSGGAGSADTQYF. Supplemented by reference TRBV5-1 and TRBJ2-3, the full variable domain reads KAGVTQTPRYLIKTRGQQVTLSCSPISGHRSVSWYQQTPGQGLQFLFEYFSETQRNKGNFPGRFSGRQFSNSRSEMNVSTLELGDSALYLCASRVPGTSGGAGSADTQYFGPGTRLTVL.

Written as DNA, the CDR3 is TGCGCCAGCCACAAAACAGGGGTCGGCATTCAGTACTTC. Residues: CASHKTGVGIQYF. The chain has TRBV5-1 and TRBJ2-4; TRBD1 matches at 7 bases. CDR3 size: 13 residues. Germline CDR1 and CDR2: SGHRS and YFSETQ. The J segment lost 9 bases and the V segment lost 7 bases, leaving 10 bases of the junction unmatched.

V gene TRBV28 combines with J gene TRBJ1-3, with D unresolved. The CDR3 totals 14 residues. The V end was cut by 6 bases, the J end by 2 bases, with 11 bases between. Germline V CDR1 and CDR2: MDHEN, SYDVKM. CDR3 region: CASSWRVPGNTIYF. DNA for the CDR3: TGTGCCAGCAGCTGGAGGGTACCTGGAAACACCATATATTTT. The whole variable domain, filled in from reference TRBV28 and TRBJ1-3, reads DVKVTQSSRYLVKRTGEKVFLECVQDMDHENMFWYRQDPGLGLRLIYFSYDVKMKEKGDIPEGYSVSREKKERFSLILESASTNQTSMYLCASSWRVPGNTIYFGEGSWLTVV.

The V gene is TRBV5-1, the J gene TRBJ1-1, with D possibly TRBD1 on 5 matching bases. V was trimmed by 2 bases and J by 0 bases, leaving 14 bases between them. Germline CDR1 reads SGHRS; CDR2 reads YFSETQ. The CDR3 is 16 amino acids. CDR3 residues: CASSLGRGSMNTEAFF. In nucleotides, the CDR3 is TGCGCCAGCAGCTTAGGAAGGGGTTCGATGAACACTGAAGCTTTCTTT.

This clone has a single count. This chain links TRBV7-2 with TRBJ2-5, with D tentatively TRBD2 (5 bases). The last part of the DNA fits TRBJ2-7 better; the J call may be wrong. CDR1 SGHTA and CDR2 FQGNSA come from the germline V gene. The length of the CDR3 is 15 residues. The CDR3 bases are TGTGCCAGCCGCTCCATGGACTCCCTATCCTACGAGCAGTACTTC. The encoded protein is CASRSMDSLSYEQYF.

Here the CDR3 reads CASSPSLQGAGNEQFF. Written as DNA, the CDR3 is TGTGCCAGCAGCCCATCTCTTCAGGGGGCGGGCAATGAGCAGTTCTTC. The chain links TRBV27 to TRBJ2-1, with TRBD1 identical over 8 bases. CDR1 and CDR2 from the germline V gene are MNHEY and SMNVEV (reference sequence). There are 16 residues in the CDR3. V was pared by 6 bases and J by 6 bases, with 13 bases of the junction left unmatched.

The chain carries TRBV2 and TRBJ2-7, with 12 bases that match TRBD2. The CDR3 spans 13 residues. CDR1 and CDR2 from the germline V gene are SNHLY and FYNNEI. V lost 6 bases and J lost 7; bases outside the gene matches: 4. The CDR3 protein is CASRGLAGWEQYF. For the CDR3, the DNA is TGTGCCAGCAGAGGACTAGCGGGATGGGAGCAGTACTTC.

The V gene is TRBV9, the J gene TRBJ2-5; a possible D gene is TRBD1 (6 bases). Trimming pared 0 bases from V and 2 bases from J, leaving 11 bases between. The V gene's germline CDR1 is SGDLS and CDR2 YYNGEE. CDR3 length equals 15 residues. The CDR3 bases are TGTGCCAGCAGCGTAGGGGACATGATACAAGAGACCCAGTACTTC. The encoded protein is CASSVGDMIQETQYF.

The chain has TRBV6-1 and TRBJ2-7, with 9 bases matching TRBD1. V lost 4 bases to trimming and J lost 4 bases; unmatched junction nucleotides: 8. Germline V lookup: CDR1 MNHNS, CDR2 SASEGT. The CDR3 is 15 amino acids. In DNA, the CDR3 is TGTGCCAGCAGTGCCTCCGGGACAGGGCTTTACGAGCAGTACTTC. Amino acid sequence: CASSASGTGLYEQYF.

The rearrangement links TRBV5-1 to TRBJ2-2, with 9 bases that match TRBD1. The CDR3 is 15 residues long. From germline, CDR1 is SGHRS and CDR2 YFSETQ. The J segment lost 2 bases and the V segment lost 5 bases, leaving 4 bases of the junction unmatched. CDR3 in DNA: TGCGCCAGCAGACGGACAGGGGTCAACACCGGGGAGCTGTTTTTT. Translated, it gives CASRRTGVNTGELFF.

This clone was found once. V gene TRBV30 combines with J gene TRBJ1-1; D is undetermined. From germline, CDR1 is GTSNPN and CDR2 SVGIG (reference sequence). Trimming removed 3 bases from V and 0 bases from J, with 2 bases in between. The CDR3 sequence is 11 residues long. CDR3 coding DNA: TGTGCCTGGAGAATGAACACTGAAGCTTTCTTT. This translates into CAWRMNTEAFF.

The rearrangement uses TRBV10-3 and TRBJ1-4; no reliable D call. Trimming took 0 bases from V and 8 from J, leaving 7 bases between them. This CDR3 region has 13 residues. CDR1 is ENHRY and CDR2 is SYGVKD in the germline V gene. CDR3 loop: CAISESLGEKLFF. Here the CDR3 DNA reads TGTGCCATCAGTGAGTCGCTCGGGGAAAAACTGTTTTTT.

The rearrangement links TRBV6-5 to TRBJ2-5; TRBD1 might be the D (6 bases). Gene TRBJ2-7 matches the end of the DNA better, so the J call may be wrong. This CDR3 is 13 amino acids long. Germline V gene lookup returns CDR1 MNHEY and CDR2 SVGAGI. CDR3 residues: CASRSTGIYEQYF. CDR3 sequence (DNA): TGTGCCAGCAGGTCCACAGGGATTTACGAGCAGTACTTC.

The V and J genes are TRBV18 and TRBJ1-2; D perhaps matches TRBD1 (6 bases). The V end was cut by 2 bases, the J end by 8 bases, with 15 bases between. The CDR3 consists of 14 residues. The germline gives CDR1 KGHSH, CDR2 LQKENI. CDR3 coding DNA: TGTGCCAGCTCACCAAACCGCAACGGACAGGGCTACACCTTC. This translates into CASSPNRNGQGYTF.

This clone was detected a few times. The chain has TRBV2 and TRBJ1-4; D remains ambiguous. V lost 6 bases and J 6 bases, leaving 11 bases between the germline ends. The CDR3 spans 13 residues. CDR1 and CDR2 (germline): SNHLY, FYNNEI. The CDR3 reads CASRQFGDEKLFF. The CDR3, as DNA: TGTGCCAGCAGACAATTTGGCGATGAAAAACTGTTTTTT.

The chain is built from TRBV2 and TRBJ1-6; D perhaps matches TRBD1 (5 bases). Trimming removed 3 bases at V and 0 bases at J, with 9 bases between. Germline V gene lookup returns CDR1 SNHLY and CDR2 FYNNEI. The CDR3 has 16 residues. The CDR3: CASSDAGSSYNSPLHF. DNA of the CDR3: TGTGCCAGCAGTGACGCAGGGAGCTCCTATAATTCACCCCTCCACTTT.

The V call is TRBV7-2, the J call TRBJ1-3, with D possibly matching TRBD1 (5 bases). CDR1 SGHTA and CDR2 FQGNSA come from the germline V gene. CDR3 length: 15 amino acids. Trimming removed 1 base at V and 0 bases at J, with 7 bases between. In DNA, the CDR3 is TGTGCCAGCAGCTTAGGGGGGGGCTCTGGAAACACCATATATTTT. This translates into CASSLGGGSGNTIYF.

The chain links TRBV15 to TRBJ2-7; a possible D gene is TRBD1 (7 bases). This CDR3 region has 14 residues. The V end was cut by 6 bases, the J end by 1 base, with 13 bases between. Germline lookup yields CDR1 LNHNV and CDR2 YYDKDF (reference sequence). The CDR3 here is CATSGGDRSYEQYF. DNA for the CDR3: TGTGCCACCAGTGGAGGGGACAGATCCTACGAGCAGTACTTC. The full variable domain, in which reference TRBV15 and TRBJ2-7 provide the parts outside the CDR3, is DAMVIQNPRYQVTQFGKPVTLSCSQTLNHNVMYWYQQKSSQAPKLLFHYYDKDFNNEADTPDNFQSRRPNTSFCFLDIRSPGLGDTAMYLCATSGGDRSYEQYFGPGTRLTVT.

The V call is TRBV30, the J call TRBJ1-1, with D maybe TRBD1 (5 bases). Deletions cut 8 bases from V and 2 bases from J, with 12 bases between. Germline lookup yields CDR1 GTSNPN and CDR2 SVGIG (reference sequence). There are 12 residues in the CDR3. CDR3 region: CAGGRRNTEAFF. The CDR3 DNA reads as TGTGCCGGGGGACGGAGAAACACTGAAGCTTTCTTT.

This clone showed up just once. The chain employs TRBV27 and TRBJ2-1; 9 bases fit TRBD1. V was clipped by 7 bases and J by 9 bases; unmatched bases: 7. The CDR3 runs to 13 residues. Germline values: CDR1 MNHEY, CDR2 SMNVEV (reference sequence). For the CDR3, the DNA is TGTGCCAGCACCTGGGGGACAGGGTTTGAGCAGTTCTTC. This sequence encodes CASTWGTGFEQFF.

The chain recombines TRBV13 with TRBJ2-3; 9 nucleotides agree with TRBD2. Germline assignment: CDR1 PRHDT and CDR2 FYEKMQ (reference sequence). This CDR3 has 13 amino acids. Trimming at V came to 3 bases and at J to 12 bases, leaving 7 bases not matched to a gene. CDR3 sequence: CASSLEGTSSQYF. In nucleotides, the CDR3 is TGTGCCAGCAGCTTGGAGGGGACTAGCAGTCAGTATTTT.

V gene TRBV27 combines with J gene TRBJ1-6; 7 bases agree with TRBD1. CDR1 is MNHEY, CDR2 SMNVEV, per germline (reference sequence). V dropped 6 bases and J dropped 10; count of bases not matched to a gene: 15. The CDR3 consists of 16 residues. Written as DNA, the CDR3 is TGTGCCAGCAGCCATCCGGGACAGAGGGCCAGATCACCCCTCCACTTT. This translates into CASSHPGQRARSPLHF.